This entry lists 9 T cell receptor beta chains sequenced from one sample in a study of OX40 agonist ivuxolimab in advanced cancers. Sequencing used immunoSEQ multiplex PCR; TCRdb keeps in-frame clones, though not all of them. Altogether roughly 100,000 clones are present, about 85% being singletons, with the ten largest covering 3.5% to 4%. The specimen comprised CD4+ or CD8+ T cells sorted from blood, sampled in a trial of the OX40 agonist ivuxolimab. The receptors shown here come from an adult with an advanced solid tumor such as melanoma, head and neck, liver or kidney cancer.

The rearrangement joins TRBV5-1 to TRBJ2-3, with D uncertain. The CDR3 consists of 13 residues. Germline assignment: CDR1 SGHRS and CDR2 YFSETQ. V was clipped by 5 bases and J by 4 bases, with 11 bases between them. CDR3 coding DNA: TGCGCCAGCAGAGACGAGCTCGCAGATACGCAGTATTTT. Translating gives CASRDELADTQYF.

The rearrangement joins TRBV28 to TRBJ2-7, with no clear D. V shed 6 bases and J shed 4 bases, with 19 bases lying between them. This CDR3 region has 15 residues. Per germline, CDR1 MDHEN and CDR2 SYDVKM. In nucleotides, the CDR3 is TGTGCCAGCAGCCTCGGGTCTACTCACTATTACGAGCAGTACTTC. It is translated as CASSLGSTHYYEQYF.

This chain uses TRBV7-3 with TRBJ2-4; TRBD1 aligns across 10 bases. Looked up from germline, CDR1 is SGHTA and CDR2 is FQGTGA. The CDR3 runs to 15 residues. The V and J ends lost 5 bases and 7 bases, in that order; junction bases with no gene match: 8. CDR3 DNA sequence: TGTGCCAGCAGCGGGGAGACAGGGGGCCTCAACATTCAGTACTTC. Its protein is CASSGETGGLNIQYF. Together with reference TRBV7-3 and TRBJ2-4, the CDR3 gives the full variable domain: GAGVSQTPSNKVTEKGKYVELRCDPISGHTALYWYRQSLGQGPEFLIYFQGTGAADDSGLPNDRFFAVRPEGSVSTLKIQRTERGDSAVYLCASSGETGGLNIQYFGAGTRLSVL.

The chain couples TRBV7-9 to TRBJ2-5; TRBD2 agrees at 8 bases. This CDR3 is built from 14 residues. V gave up 4 bases and J gave up 7 bases; unmatched junction bases: 8. Germline values: CDR1 SEHNR, CDR2 FQNEAQ (reference sequence). As DNA, the CDR3 is TGTGCCAGCAGCTCCCCCACCCGGGAGGGGACCCAGTACTTC. Amino acids: CASSSPTREGTQYF.

V usage is TRBV28 and J usage is TRBJ2-2, with 7 bases identical to TRBD1. The V gene's germline CDR1 is MDHEN and CDR2 SYDVKM. The CDR3 runs 15 residues. Trimming cost V 4 bases and J 6 bases; bases outside gene matches: 8. The chain's CDR3 is CASSSPQGPPGELFF. Written as DNA, the CDR3 is TGTGCCAGCAGTTCCCCACAGGGGCCCCCCGGGGAGCTGTTTTTT.

V and J are TRBV11-2 and TRBJ2-7, with a weak D call TRBD1 (6 bases). The CDR3 has 15 amino acids. V was trimmed by 3 bases and J by 1 base, leaving 13 bases between them. Germline assignment: CDR1 SGHAT and CDR2 FQNNGV. The CDR3 region has the DNA TGTGCCAGCAGCTTCGCAGGGGTAGATTCCTACGAGCAGTACTTC. Translation gives CASSFAGVDSYEQYF.

The chain employs TRBV6-6 and TRBJ2-1, with D maybe TRBD1 (6 bases). Trimming removed 4 bases from V and 4 bases from J, with 11 bases in between. The germline gives CDR1 MNHNY, CDR2 SVGAGI (reference sequence). The CDR3 is made up of 14 amino acids. The CDR3 bases are TGTGCCAGCAGTTCAAGGGGGTATTACAATGAGCAGTTCTTC. This sequence encodes CASSSRGYYNEQFF.

This CDR3 is CASSSSQGAANTEAFF. CDR3 sequence (DNA): TGTGCCAGCAGTTCCTCACAGGGGGCCGCGAACACTGAAGCTTTCTTT. V usage is TRBV28 and J usage is TRBJ1-1; the match to TRBD1 covers 9 bases. Per the germline V gene, CDR1 is MDHEN and CDR2 is SYDVKM. J was trimmed by 1 base and V by 4 bases; bases with no gene match: 7. This CDR3 spans 16 amino acids.

The V and J genes are TRBV5-6 and TRBJ1-5; maybe TRBD1 (5 bases). The germline CDR1 and CDR2 sequences are SGHDT and YYEEEE. The V and J ends lost 3 bases and 3 bases respectively, with 7 bases between them. The CDR3 runs to 13 residues. CDR3 sequence reads: CASSWGNNQPQHF. CDR3 nucleotide sequence: TGTGCCAGCAGCTGGGGGAACAATCAGCCCCAGCATTTT.